This TCR beta chain was obtained from a study of tumor-infiltrating lymphocytes in localized non-small cell lung cancer (dated by TCRdb to about 2021). For the wider study: Patients whose samples were collected after neoadjuvant chemotherapy, as well as both smokers and never-smokers and several histologies, were included in the cohort. A total of 45 to 60 patients were part of the paired comparison of immunoSEQ T-cell fraction between tumor and uninvolved lung. The overall ICON cohort was composed of around 150 surgical patients with localized non-small cell lung cancer whose tumors were resected. Each patient contributed resected tumor tissue and uninvolved lung tissue from the same patient, described as non-adjacent to the tumor. Flow cytometry, multiplex immunofluorescence, RNA-seq, exome sequencing and proteomics were applied to the same patients as TCR sequencing, which was one of several integrated assays.

What the authors observed across the whole study: Because different pieces of the same tissue were used for different assays, technical variation could not be separated from intratumor heterogeneity. Assay coverage varied across patients depending on available tissue quantity, so only a subset of the cohort had TCR sequencing. TCR-derived T-cell fraction did not differ between the flow cytometry-defined immunotypes IM1 (good prognosis) and IM2 (poor prognosis). Consistent with immunofluorescence CD3 counts, TCRbeta sequencing supported greater T cell infiltration in tumors than in uninvolved lung tissue. Tumor T-cell fraction from TCR sequencing was not associated with recurrence-free survival (p = 0.61).

The first patient joined ICON in the first half of 2016, and enrollment wrapped up when the last patient was enrolled in September 2018. From a subcohort of some 80 patients, fresh tumor and matched uninvolved tissue were collected for in-depth immune analyses, including TCR sequencing. DNA isolated from bulk tissue, without cell sorting, was used for TCR sequencing. For this clone: No antigen is known for it. There are no base qualities to consult, and no much larger clone falls within one base.

The immunoSEQ assay used for TCR sequencing gave the T-cell fraction in both tumor and uninvolved lung tissue. For the original study's pipeline: To analyze survival, patients were divided into a high T-cell fraction group (upper tertile) and a low T-cell fraction group (lower two tertiles), and the two groups were compared using a log-rank test. A signed-rank test was used to check for differences in T-cell fraction between paired tumor and uninvolved lung. TCRdb retrieved this table from immuneACCESS and kept in-frame rearrangements only. Not all clones are present; in checked studies, unresolved V genes account for under half, and no reason is known for the remainder. V, J and clone size are those of that table, while D and trimming were read from the DNA. This sample is represented by about 7,200 clones; roughly 58% of them were singletons. About 12% of the sample comes from the top ten. CDR1 and CDR2 were assigned from the germline V gene as SGHRS and YFSETQ. V loses 1 base, J loses 4 bases, and the germline ends lie 14 bases apart. From the cysteine through the phenylalanine, the CDR3 covers 15 amino acids. Left in the record is the CDR3 DNA by itself, 45 bases read in frame from the first base.

This sequence was found in a human donor with non-small cell lung cancer. Recombination linked TRBV5-1 to TRBJ1-2, and TRBD1 may be the D gene, going by 6 matching bases. The material sequenced was lung tumor tissue. The encoded CDR3 is CASSLPTGKPYGYTF. At the DNA level, the sequence is TGCGCCAGCAGCTTGCCCACAGGGAAGCCCTATGGCTACACCTTC.